One sample yielded the 15 T cell receptor beta chains listed below, sequenced in a study of OX40 agonist ivuxolimab in advanced cancers. The data were produced by immunoSEQ multiplex PCR, yet TCRdb's version contains in-frame clones alone and is incomplete. Seen here are about 50,000 clones, roughly 80% observed once, and the top ten hold about 3.8%. Sequenced here: CD4+ or CD8+ T cells sorted from blood, sampled in a trial of the OX40 agonist ivuxolimab. The receptors shown here come from an adult with an advanced solid tumor such as melanoma, head and neck, liver or kidney cancer.

V gene TRBV10-3 combines with J gene TRBJ2-5; 9 nucleotides line up with TRBD2. V trimming: 4 bases; J trimming: 3 bases; junction bases outside the gene matches: 6. This CDR3 has 15 residues. Germline V gene sequence: CDR1 ENHRY, CDR2 SYGVKD. For the CDR3, the DNA is TGTGCCATCAGTGGGGGTAGCGGGAGAAAAGAGACCCAGTACTTC. Translating gives CAISGGSGRKETQYF.

This clone was recorded a few times. The chain joins TRBV27 to TRBJ2-7; 8 nucleotides line up with TRBD1. Germline assignment: CDR1 MNHEY and CDR2 SMNVEV (reference sequence). Trimming cost V 7 bases and J 4 bases; bases outside gene matches: 9. The CDR3 consists of 14 residues. The DNA for the CDR3 is TGTGCCAGCAAGAGGGGGACAGGAAGATACGAGCAGTACTTC. This gives the protein CASKRGTGRYEQYF.

The chain couples TRBV4-1 to TRBJ2-3; D might be TRBD2 (6 bases). Germline V CDR1 and CDR2: MGHRA, YSYEKL. CDR3 length: 16 amino acids. Trimming took off 0 bases at V and 2 bases at J, with 12 bases between the two ends. Here the CDR3 reads CASSQEGGDYTDTQYF. CDR3 nucleotides: TGCGCCAGCAGCCAAGAAGGCGGGGATTACACAGATACGCAGTATTTT.

The chain recombines TRBV7-8 with TRBJ1-4; 7 bases line up with TRBD1. CDR3 size: 16 residues. CDR1 is SGHVS and CDR2 is FQNEAQ in the germline V gene. The V gene end was trimmed by 4 bases and the J gene end by 4 bases; junction bases not matched to a gene: 9. CDR3 in DNA: TGTGCCAGCAGCTCCGGTCGCAGGGGGGGTAATGAAAAACTGTTTTTT. Translated, it gives CASSSGRRGGNEKLFF.

This clone is judged medium-sized. The chain couples TRBV5-4 to TRBJ2-7; D call uncertain. Germline lookup yields CDR1 SGHNT and CDR2 YYREEE (reference sequence). This CDR3 is 14 amino acids long. The V end lost 2 bases, the J end lost 0 bases, and 9 bases lay between the germline ends. CDR3 region: CASSLTDRSYEQYF. CDR3 in DNA: TGTGCCAGCAGCTTAACAGACCGCTCCTACGAGCAGTACTTC. The entire variable domain, with the rest obtained from reference TRBV5-4 and TRBJ2-7, is as follows: ETGVTQSPTHLIKTRGQQVTLRCSSQSGHNTVSWYQQALGQGPQFIFQYYREEENGRGNFPPRFSGLQFPNYSSELNVNALELDDSALYLCASSLTDRSYEQYFGPGTRLTVT.

The chain employs TRBV5-4 and TRBJ2-7, with 13 bases identical to TRBD2. Trimming at V came to 4 bases and at J to 6 bases, leaving 7 bases not matched to a gene. CDR1 is SGHNT and CDR2 is YYREEE in the germline V gene (reference sequence). The CDR3 is 15 amino acids. The CDR3 nucleotides are TGTGCCAGCAGCAGATCCGGGACTAGCGGGACCGAGCAGTACTTC. This codes for CASSRSGTSGTEQYF. Filled out from reference TRBV5-4 and TRBJ2-7, the complete variable domain reads ETGVTQSPTHLIKTRGQQVTLRCSSQSGHNTVSWYQQALGQGPQFIFQYYREEENGRGNFPPRFSGLQFPNYSSELNVNALELDDSALYLCASSRSGTSGTEQYFGPGTRLTVT.

V and J are TRBV7-8 and TRBJ1-2; 9 bases fit TRBD1. Germline assignment: CDR1 SGHVS and CDR2 FQNEAQ. CDR3 length equals 15 residues. The V gene end was trimmed by 1 base and the J gene end by 7 bases; junction bases not matched to a gene: 7. The DNA of the CDR3 is TGTGCCAGCAGCTTAGGGGGGACAGGGACTATTGGCTACACCTTC. Its protein product is CASSLGGTGTIGYTF.

The chain employs TRBV21-1 and TRBJ1-1. TRBV21-1 is labeled a pseudogene. This CDR3 has 12 amino acids. CDR3 in DNA: TGTGCCAGCAGTCTAAAGGAGACTGAAGCTTTCTTT. It specifies CASSLKETEAFF.

The chain combines TRBV5-4 with TRBJ2-7; tentative D call: TRBD2 (6 bases). V was trimmed by 0 bases and J by 3 bases, leaving 10 bases between them. CDR1 SGHNT and CDR2 YYREEE come from the germline V gene (reference sequence). The CDR3 loop spans 14 amino acids. CDR3 DNA sequence: TGTGCCAGCAGCTTGGGCGGGGCCTTCTACGAGCAGTACTTC. It translates to CASSLGGAFYEQYF.

This rearrangement joins TRBV5-1 to TRBJ2-5; 8 positions agree with TRBD2. The germline gives CDR1 SGHRS, CDR2 YFSETQ. The CDR3 consists of 15 residues. J lost 5 bases, V lost 2 bases, and 8 bases had no gene match. The CDR3 nucleotides are TGCGCCAGCAGCTTACTAAACCTAGCGGGTGAGACCCAGTACTTC. The encoded protein is CASSLLNLAGETQYF.

This chain uses TRBV5-1 with TRBJ2-7, with TRBD1 identical over 8 bases. Germline assignment: CDR1 SGHRS and CDR2 YFSETQ. Trimming cost V 4 bases and J 0 bases; bases outside gene matches: 12. The length of the CDR3 is 17 residues. The CDR3 here is CASSPGTGYPLSYEQYF. DNA of the CDR3: TGCGCCAGCAGCCCGGGGACAGGTTATCCCCTCTCCTACGAGCAGTACTTC.

This clone was detected a few times. The V call is TRBV6-1, the J call TRBJ1-5; TRBD1 aligns across 10 bases. The CDR3 is 15 amino acids. Germline lookup yields CDR1 MNHNS and CDR2 SASEGT. The V gene end was trimmed by 6 bases and the J gene end by 5 bases; junction bases not matched to a gene: 7. CDR3 nucleotide sequence: TGTGCCAGCAGAAAGGGACAGGGGTTATATCAGCCCCAGCATTTT. Translating gives CASRKGQGLYQPQHF.

This clone qualifies as medium-sized. The chain combines TRBV19 with TRBJ1-5; D is uncertain. The length of the CDR3 is 15 residues. Germline V gene data show CDR1 as LNHDA and CDR2 as SQIVND (reference sequence). Trimming cost V 3 bases and J 3 bases, with 12 bases left between them. The CDR3 protein is CASSMTRVDNQPQHF. The CDR3 DNA reads as TGTGCCAGTAGTATGACTCGGGTTGACAATCAGCCCCAGCATTTT.

This chain connects TRBV5-1 to TRBJ2-2, with TRBD1 matching 7 bases. The CDR3 consists of 17 residues. V lost 5 bases, J lost 2 bases, and 12 bases stayed unmatched. Germline CDR1 SGHRS, CDR2 YFSETQ. CDR3 region: CASSERTGTANTGELFF. The CDR3 coding sequence is TGCGCCAGCAGTGAAAGGACCGGGACAGCAAACACCGGGGAGCTGTTTTTT.

This clone is judged medium-sized (0.01 to 0.1%). This sequence joins TRBV30 and TRBJ1-2, with D perhaps matching TRBD1 (5 bases). The CDR3 totals 13 residues. V lost 3 bases and J 4 bases, leaving 12 bases between the germline ends. From germline, CDR1 is GTSNPN and CDR2 SVGIG (reference sequence). In DNA form, the CDR3 reads TGTGCCTGGAGGACGGGGGGAATCTATGGCTACACCTTC. This translates into CAWRTGGIYGYTF.